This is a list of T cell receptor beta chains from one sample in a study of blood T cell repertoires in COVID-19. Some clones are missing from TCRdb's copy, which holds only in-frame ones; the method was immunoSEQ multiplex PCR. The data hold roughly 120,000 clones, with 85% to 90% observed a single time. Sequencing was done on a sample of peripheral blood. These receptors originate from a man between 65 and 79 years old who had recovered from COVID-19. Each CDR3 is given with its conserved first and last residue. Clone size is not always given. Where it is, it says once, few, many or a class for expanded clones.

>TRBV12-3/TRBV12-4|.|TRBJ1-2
CASSPRNYGYTF
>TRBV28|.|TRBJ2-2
CASSERTGLFF
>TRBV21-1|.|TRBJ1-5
CASRQRQERRRALNQPQHF
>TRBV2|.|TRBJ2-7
CASKQGVYEQYF
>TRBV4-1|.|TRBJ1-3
CASSQDLEGAVGNTIYF
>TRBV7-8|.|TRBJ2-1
CASSKRGGADYNEQFF
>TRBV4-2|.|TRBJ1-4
CASSSRLRGSDEKLFF
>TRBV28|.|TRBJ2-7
CASSLFRTGKRGSSYEQYF
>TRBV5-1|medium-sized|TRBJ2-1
CASSLEPGSYNEQFF
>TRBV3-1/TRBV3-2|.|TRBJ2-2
CASRPAANTGELFF
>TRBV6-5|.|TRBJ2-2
CASRPRKTGELFF
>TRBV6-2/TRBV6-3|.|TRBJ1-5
CASSARAQPQHF
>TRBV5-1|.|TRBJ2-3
CASSSLAGGGDTQYF
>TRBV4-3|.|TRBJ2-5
CASSPHPDSPLGETQYF
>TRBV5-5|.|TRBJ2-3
CASSSGLAGITDTQYF
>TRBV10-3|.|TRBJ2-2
CAISPRLAGSGGELFF
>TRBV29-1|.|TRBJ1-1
CSVEDSYNTEAFF
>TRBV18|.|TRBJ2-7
CASSPPGLAGAYEQYF
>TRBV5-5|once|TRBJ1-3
CASSVETGSGNTIYF
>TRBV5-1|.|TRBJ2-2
CASRGQGAHTGELFF
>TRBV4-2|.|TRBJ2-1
CASSQGLAGRDEQFF
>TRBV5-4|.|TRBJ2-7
CASSPGRDRGTPSAYEQYF
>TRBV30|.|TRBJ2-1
CAGRFSGGHNEQFF
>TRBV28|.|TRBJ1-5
CAATGSGQPQHF
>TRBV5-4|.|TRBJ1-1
CASSSKADMNTEAFF
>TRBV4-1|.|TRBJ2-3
CASSIQGDPGDTQYF
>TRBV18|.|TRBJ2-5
CASSGTDQETQYF
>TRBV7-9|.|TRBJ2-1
CASTRAGQYNEQFF
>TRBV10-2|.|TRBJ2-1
CASSDSGGAYNEQFF
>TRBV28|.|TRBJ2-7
CASSSPGYEQYF
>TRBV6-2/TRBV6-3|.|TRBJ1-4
CASSGPGGLQEKLFF
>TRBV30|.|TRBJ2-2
CAWLTGGTTGELFF
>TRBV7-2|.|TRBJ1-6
CASSTVTGSNSPLHF
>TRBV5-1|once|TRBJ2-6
CASSLIKSSGANVLTF
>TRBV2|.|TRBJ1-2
CASSVTVLGGYTF
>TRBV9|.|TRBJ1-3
CASSVAGPGGAGNTIYF
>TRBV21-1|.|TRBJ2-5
CASSTREETQYF
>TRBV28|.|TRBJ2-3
CASNQGSGSTDTQYF